This TCR beta chain was captured by sequencing in a study of blood T cells in healthy people across ages. Germline V gene data show CDR1 as MNHEY and CDR2 as SMNVEV (reference sequence). This CDR3 is 13 amino acids long. A second PCR of roughly 7 to 11 cycles used a sample-barcoded 5' primer and a J-beta primer mix. Each CDR3 protein gets one entry after TCRdb re-called the 5' RACE reads with MiXCR. Counted here are hundreds of thousands of distinct CDR3 sequences, 20% to 30% occurring once; the ten biggest clones make up around 10%. These sequences were also reported in another study, on T cells of mothers and their children. In that study: A few healthy Caucasian mothers served as donors, and their six children did as well.

The source material was blood. The TCR originated in a boy aged 5 to 17 in good health. This rearrangement joins TRBV27 to TRBJ2-1; D possibly corresponds to TRBD1 (5 bases). Near its end, the DNA agrees better with TRBJ2-7, so the J call may be wrong. The CDR3 DNA is TGTGCCAGCAGTTCCTTAGACAGCTACGAGCAGTACTTC. It is translated as CASSSLDSYEQYF.